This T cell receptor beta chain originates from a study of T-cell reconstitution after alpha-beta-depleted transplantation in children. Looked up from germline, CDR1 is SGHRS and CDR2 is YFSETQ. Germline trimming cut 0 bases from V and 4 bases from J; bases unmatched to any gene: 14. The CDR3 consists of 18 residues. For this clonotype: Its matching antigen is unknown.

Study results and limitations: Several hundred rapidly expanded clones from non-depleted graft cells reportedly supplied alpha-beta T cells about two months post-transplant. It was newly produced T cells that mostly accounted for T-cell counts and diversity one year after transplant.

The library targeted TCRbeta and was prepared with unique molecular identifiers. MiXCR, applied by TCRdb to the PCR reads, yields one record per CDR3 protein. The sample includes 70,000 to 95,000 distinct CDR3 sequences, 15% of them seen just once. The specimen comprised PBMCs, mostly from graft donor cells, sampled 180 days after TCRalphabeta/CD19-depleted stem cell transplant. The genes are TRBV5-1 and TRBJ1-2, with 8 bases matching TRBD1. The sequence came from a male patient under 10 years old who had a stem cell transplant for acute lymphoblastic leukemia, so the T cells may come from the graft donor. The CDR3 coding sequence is TGCGCCAGCAGCTTGGATTTCGCAGGGGGCAATCTACTCTATGGCTACACCTTC. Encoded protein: CASSLDFAGGNLLYGYTF. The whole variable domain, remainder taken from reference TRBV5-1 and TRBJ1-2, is KAGVTQTPRYLIKTRGQQVTLSCSPISGHRSVSWYQQTPGQGLQFLFEYFSETQRNKGNFPGRFSGRQFSNSRSEMNVSTLELGDSALYLCASSLDFAGGNLLYGYTFGSGTRLTVV.